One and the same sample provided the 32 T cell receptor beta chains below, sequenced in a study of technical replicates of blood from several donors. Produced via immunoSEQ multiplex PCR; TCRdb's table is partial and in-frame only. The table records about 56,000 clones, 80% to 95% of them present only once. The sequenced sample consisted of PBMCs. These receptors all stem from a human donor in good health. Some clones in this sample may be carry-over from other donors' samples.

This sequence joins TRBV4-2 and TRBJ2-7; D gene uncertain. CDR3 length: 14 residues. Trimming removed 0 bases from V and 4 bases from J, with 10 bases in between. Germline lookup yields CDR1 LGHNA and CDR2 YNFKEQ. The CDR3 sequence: CASSQDHLSYEQYF. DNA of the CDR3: TGTGCCAGCAGCCAAGATCATCTATCATACGAGCAGTACTTC.

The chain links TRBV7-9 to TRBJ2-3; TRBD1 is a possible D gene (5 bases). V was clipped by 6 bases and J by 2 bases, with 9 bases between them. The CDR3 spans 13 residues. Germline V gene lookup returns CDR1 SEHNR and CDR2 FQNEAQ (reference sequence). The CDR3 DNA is TGTGCCAGCAGGCAGACAGTCACAGATACGCAGTATTTT. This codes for CASRQTVTDTQYF.

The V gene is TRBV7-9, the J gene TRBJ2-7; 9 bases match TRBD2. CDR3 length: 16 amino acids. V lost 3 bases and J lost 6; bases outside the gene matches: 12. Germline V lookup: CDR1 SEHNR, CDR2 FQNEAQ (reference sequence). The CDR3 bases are TGTGCCAGCAGCTTCCTGGCGGGGGGGGCCCAGGGCGAGCAGTACTTC. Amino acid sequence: CASSFLAGGAQGEQYF. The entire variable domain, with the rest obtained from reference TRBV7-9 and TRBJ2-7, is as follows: DTGVSQNPRHKITKRGQNVTFRCDPISEHNRLYWYRQTLGQGPEFLTYFQNEAQLEKSRLLSDRFSAERPKGSFSTLEIQRTEQGDSAMYLCASSFLAGGAQGEQYFGPGTRLTVT.

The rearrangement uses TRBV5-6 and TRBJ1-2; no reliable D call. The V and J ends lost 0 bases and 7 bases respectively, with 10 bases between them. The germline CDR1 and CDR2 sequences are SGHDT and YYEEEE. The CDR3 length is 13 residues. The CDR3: CASSLGRPFGYTF. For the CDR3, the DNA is TGTGCCAGCAGCTTGGGCAGGCCGTTTGGCTACACCTTC.

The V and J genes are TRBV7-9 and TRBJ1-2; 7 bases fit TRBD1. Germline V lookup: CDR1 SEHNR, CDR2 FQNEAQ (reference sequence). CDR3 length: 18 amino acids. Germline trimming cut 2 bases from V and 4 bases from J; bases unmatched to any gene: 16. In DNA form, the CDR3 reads TGTGCCAGCAGCTTATTCCCCCTGATCGGACCAGGGGGCTATGGCTACACCTTC. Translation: CASSLFPLIGPGGYGYTF. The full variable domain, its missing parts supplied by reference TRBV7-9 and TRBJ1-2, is DTGVSQNPRHKITKRGQNVTFRCDPISEHNRLYWYRQTLGQGPEFLTYFQNEAQLEKSRLLSDRFSAERPKGSFSTLEIQRTEQGDSAMYLCASSLFPLIGPGGYGYTFGSGTRLTVV.

The DNA of the CDR3 is TGCGCCAGCAGCCAAGATGGGCTAGCGGGAATGTCCGAGCAGTACTTC. It encodes CASSQDGLAGMSEQYF. This chain links TRBV4-3 with TRBJ2-7; 9 bases are shared with TRBD2. The junction had 9 bases not matched to a gene; V was cut back by 0 bases and J by 6 bases. The length of the CDR3 is 16 residues. From germline, CDR1 is LGHNA and CDR2 YSLEER.

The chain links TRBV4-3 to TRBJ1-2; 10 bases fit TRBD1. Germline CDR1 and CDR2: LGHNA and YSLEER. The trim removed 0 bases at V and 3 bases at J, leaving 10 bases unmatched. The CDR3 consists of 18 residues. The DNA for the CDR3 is TGCGCCAGCAGCCAAGAGGATCAAAGGACAGGGGGGCACTATGGCTACACCTTC. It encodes CASSQEDQRTGGHYGYTF.

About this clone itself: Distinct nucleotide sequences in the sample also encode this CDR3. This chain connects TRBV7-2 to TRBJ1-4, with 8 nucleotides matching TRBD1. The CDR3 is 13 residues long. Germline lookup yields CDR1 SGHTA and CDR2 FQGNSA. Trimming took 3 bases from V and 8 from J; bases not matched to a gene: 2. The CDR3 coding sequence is TGTGCCAGCAGCTTTACAGGGGGGGAAAAACTGTTTTTT. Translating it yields CASSFTGGEKLFF. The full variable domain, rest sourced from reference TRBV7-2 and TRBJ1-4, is GAGVSQSPSNKVTEKGKDVELRCDPISGHTALYWYRQSLGQGLEFLIYFQGNSAPDKSGLPSDRFSAERTGGSVSTLTIQRTQQEDSAVYLCASSFTGGEKLFFGSGTQLSVL.

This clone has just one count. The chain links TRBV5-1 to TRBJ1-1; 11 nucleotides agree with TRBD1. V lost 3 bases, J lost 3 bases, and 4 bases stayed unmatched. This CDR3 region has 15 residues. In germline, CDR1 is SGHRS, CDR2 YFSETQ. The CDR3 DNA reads TGCGCCAGCAGCTCGGGGGGACAGGGGGACACTGAAGCTTTCTTT. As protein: CASSSGGQGDTEAFF.

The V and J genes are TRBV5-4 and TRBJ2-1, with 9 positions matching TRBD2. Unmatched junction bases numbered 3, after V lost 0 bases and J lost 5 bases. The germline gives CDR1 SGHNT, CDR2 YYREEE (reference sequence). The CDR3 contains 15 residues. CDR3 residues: CASSLDSGGHNEQFF. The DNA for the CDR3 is TGTGCCAGCAGCTTGGATAGCGGGGGCCACAATGAGCAGTTCTTC.

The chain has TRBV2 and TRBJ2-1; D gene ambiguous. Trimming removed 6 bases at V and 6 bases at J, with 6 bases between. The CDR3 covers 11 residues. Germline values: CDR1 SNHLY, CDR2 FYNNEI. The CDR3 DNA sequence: TGTGCCAGCAGGGCCGCCAATGAGCAGTTCTTC. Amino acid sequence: CASRAANEQFF.

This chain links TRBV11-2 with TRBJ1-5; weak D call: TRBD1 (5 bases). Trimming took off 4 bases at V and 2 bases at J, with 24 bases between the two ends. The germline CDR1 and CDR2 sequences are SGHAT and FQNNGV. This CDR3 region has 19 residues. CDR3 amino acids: CASSSRDGHPKRGNQPQHF. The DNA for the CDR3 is TGTGCCAGCAGCTCGCGCGACGGACACCCAAAGAGAGGCAATCAGCCCCAGCATTTT.

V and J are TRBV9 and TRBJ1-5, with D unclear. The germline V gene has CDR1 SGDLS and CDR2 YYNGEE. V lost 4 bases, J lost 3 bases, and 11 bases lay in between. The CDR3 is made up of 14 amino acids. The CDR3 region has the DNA TGTGCCAGCAGCCCGAACCAACACAATCAGCCCCAGCATTTT. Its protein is CASSPNQHNQPQHF.

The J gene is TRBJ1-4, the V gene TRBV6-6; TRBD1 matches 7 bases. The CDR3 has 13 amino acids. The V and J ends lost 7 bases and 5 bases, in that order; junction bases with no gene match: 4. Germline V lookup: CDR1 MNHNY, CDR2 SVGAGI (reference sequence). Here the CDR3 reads CASIDRVNEKLFF. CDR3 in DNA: TGTGCCAGCATTGACAGGGTAAATGAAAAACTGTTTTTT.

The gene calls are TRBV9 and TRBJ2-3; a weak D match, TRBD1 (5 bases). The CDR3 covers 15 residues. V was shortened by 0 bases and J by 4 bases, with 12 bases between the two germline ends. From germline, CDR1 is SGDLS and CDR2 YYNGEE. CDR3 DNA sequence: TGTGCCAGCAGCGTAGCAGGGATCGCACCAGATACGCAGTATTTT. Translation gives CASSVAGIAPDTQYF.

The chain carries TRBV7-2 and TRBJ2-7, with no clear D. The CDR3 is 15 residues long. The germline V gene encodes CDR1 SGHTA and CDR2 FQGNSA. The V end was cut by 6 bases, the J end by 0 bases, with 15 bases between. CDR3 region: CASRSLEGSSYEQYF. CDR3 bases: TGTGCCAGCAGATCCCTAGAAGGTAGCTCCTACGAGCAGTACTTC.

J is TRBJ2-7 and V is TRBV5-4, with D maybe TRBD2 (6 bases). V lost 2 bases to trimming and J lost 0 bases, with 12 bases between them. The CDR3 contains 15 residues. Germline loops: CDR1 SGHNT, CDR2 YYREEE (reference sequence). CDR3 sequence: CASSFRAGASYEQYF. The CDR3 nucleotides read TGTGCCAGCAGCTTTAGAGCGGGCGCCTCCTACGAGCAGTACTTC.

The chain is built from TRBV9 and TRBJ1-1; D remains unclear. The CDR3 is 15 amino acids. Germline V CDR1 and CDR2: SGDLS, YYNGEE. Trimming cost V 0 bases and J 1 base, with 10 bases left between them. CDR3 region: CASSVEPGKNTEAFF. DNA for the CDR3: TGTGCCAGCAGCGTAGAGCCAGGAAAGAACACTGAAGCTTTCTTT.

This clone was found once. The CDR3 here is CASSSVFNEKLFF. The CDR3 region has the DNA TGTGCCAGCAGCAGCGTCTTTAATGAAAAACTGTTTTTT. The J gene is TRBJ1-4, the V gene TRBV2; D is unclear. V was cut by 6 bases and J by 4 bases, with 9 bases left in between. This CDR3 is built from 13 residues. The germline CDR1 and CDR2 sequences are SNHLY and FYNNEI.

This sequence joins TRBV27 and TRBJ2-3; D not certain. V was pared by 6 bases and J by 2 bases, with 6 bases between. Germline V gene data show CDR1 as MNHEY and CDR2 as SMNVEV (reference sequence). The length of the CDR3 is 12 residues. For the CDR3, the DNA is TGTGCCAGCAGACGACTCACAGATACGCAGTATTTT. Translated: CASRRLTDTQYF.

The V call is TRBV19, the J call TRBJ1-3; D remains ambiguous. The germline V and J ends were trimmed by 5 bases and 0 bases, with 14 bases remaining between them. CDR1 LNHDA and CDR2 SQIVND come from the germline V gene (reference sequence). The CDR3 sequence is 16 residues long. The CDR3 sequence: CASSLKLLHSGNTIYF. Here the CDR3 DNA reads TGTGCCAGTAGTCTCAAACTTCTTCACTCTGGAAACACCATATATTTT.

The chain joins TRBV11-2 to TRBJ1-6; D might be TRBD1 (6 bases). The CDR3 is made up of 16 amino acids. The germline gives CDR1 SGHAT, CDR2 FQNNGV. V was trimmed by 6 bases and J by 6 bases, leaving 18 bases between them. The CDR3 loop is CASRRPFSGVNSPLHF. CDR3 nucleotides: TGTGCCAGCAGACGACCATTTTCAGGGGTTAATTCACCCCTCCACTTT. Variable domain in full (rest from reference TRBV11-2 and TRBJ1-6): EAGVAQSPRYKIIEKRQSVAFWCNPISGHATLYWYQQILGQGPKLLIQFQNNGVVDDSQLPKDRFSAERLKGVDSTLKIQPAKLEDSAVYLCASRRPFSGVNSPLHFGNGTRLTVT.

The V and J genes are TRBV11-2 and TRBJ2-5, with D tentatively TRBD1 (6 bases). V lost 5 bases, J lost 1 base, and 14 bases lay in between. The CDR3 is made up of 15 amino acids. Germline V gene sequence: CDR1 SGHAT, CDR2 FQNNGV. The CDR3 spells CASSRDTDTQETQYF. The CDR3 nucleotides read TGTGCCAGCAGCAGGGACACCGACACCCAAGAGACCCAGTACTTC.

The CDR3 DNA reads TGCGCCAGCAGCCCAAGGGTGGCTAGCAACCACGAGCAGTACTTC. Its protein is CASSPRVASNHEQYF. This chain links TRBV5-1 with TRBJ2-7; possibly TRBD2 for D (5 bases). CDR1 is SGHRS, CDR2 YFSETQ, per germline. The CDR3 runs to 15 residues. V lost 4 bases, J lost 5 bases, and 19 bases lay in between.

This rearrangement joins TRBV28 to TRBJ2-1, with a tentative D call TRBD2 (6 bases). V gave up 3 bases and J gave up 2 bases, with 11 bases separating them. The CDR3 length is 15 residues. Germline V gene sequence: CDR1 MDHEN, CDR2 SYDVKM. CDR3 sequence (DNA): TGTGCCAGCAGTTTTGCAGGACTACCCTACAATGAGCAGTTCTTC. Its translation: CASSFAGLPYNEQFF.

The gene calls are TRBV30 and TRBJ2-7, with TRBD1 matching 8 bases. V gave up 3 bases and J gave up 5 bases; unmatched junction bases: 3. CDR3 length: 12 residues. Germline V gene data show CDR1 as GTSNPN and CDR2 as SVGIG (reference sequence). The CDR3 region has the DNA TGTGCCTGGAGCGTGACAGGGGACGAGCAGTACTTC. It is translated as CAWSVTGDEQYF.

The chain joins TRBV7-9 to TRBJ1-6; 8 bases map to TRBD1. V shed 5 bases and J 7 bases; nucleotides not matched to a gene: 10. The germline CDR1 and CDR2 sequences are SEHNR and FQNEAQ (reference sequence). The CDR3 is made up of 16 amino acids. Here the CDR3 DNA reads TGTGCCAGCAGCCTACGGACAGGGACGGAGAATTCACCCCTCCACTTT. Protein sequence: CASSLRTGTENSPLHF.

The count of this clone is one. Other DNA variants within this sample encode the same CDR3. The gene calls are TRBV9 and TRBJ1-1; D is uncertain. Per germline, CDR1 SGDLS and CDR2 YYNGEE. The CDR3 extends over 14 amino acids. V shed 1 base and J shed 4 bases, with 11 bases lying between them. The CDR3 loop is CASSVTGEATEAFF. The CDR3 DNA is TGTGCCAGCAGCGTAACGGGAGAGGCCACTGAAGCTTTCTTT.

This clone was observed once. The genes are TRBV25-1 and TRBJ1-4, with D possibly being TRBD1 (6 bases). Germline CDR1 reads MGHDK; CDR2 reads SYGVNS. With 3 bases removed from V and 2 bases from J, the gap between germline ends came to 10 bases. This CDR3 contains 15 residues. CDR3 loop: CASSDPRGTNEKLFF. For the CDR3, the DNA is TGTGCCAGCAGTGACCCCAGGGGTACTAATGAAAAACTGTTTTTT. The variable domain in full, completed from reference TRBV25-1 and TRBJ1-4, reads EADIYQTPRYLVIGTGKKITLECSQTMGHDKMYWYQQDPGMELHLIHYSYGVNSTEKGDLSSESTVSRIRTEHFPLTLESARPSHTSQYLCASSDPRGTNEKLFFGSGTQLSVL.

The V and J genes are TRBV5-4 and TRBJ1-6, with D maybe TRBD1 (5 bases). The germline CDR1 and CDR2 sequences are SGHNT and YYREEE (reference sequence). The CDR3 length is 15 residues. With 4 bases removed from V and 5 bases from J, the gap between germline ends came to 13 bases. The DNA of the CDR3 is TGTGCCAGCAGCCTTCAGGGATCCGATAATTCACCCCTCCACTTT. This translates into CASSLQGSDNSPLHF.

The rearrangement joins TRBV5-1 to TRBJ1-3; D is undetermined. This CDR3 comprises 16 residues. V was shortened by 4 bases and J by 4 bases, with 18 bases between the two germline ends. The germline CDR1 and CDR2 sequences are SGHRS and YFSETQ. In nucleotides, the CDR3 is TGCGCCAGCAGCCACTCCGGTTCGGTCCTAGGAAACACCATATATTTT. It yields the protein CASSHSGSVLGNTIYF.

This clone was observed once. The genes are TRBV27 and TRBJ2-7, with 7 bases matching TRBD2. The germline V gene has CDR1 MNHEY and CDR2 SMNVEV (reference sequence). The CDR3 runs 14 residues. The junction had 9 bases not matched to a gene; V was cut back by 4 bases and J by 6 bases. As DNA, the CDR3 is TGTGCCAGCAGTTCTCCTAATGGGAGGGGCGAGCAGTACTTC. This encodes CASSSPNGRGEQYF.